A selection of T cell receptor beta chains follows, all from one sample in a study of pediatric ulcerative colitis. Only in-frame clones appear in the TCRdb table, and some are missing; sequencing was by immunoSEQ multiplex PCR. The sample holds 30,000 to 45,000 clones, 83% seen once. The sequencing sample was made of blood. The receptors come from a girl aged 5 to 17 with moderate ulcerative colitis. Each CDR3 is given with its conserved first and last residue. A D gene is named only where the DNA matches it firmly. Expanded clones get a size class; other rows say once, few or many, or leave the size out.

TRBJ1-2,TRBV4-1,.,.,CASSQDEVAWGYTF,TGCGCCAGCAGCCAAGATGAGGTTGCTTGGGGCTACACCTTC
TRBJ1-6,TRBV4-1,.,.,CASSQAQLGSPLHF,TGCGCCAGCAGCCAAGCGCAGCTAGGTTCACCCCTCCACTTT
TRBJ1-1,TRBV2,.,once,CASTGTKNTEAFF,TGTGCCAGCACCGGGACAAAGAACACTGAAGCTTTCTTT
TRBJ1-2,TRBV5-1,.,.,CASSLEVGIYGYTF,TGCGCCAGCAGCTTGGAGGTCGGAATCTATGGCTACACCTTC
TRBJ2-7,TRBV15,.,.,CATSPRKVARTYEQYF,TGTGCCACCAGCCCTAGAAAGGTAGCGCGGACCTACGAGCAGTACTTC
TRBJ2-7,TRBV4-2,.,.,CASSQTGSKNYEQYF,TGTGCCAGCAGCCAAACCGGGTCCAAGAACTACGAGCAGTACTTC
TRBJ2-2,TRBV2,.,.,CASSEGGVEGELFF,TGTGCCAGCAGTGAAGGTGGGGTAGAGGGGGAGCTGTTTTTT
TRBJ1-5,TRBV19,.,.,CASSEAWGRDSNQPQHF,TGTGCCAGTAGTGAGGCCTGGGGCCGGGATAGCAATCAGCCCCAGCATTTT
TRBJ1-3,TRBV18,.,.,CASSPLREGNTIYF,TGTGCCAGCTCGCCTCTTAGGGAGGGAAACACCATATATTTT
TRBJ2-1,TRBV6-5,TRBD1,.,CASSYQSGTGANEQFF,TGTGCCAGCAGTTACCAATCCGGGACAGGGGCCAATGAGCAGTTCTTC
TRBJ1-2,TRBV5-4,TRBD1,once,CASSSPTGDGANYGYTF,TGTGCCAGCAGCTCACCGACAGGGGATGGAGCTAACTATGGCTACACCTTC
TRBJ1-2,TRBV7-9,.,once,CASSLWGDSYGYTF,TGTGCCAGCAGCTTATGGGGGGATAGCTATGGCTACACCTTC
TRBJ2-1,TRBV30,.,.,CAWSDAPRSYNEQFF,TGTGCCTGGAGTGACGCTCCCCGATCCTACAATGAGCAGTTCTTC
TRBJ2-7,TRBV4-3,.,.,CASSQDQASYEQYF,TGCGCCAGCAGCCAAGATCAGGCCAGCTACGAGCAGTACTTC
TRBJ1-2,TRBV7-9,TRBD1,few,CASSLAGTASNYGYTF,TGTGCCAGCAGCTTAGCGGGGACAGCTTCTAACTATGGCTACACCTTC
TRBJ1-3,TRBV14,.,.,CASSQVTLGNTIYF,TGTGCCAGCAGCCAGGTCACATTAGGAAACACCATATATTTT
TRBJ1-2,TRBV21-1,.,.,CASSKVPRDLSIYGYTF,TGTGCCAGCAGCAAAGTTCCCAGAGACCTATCGATCTATGGCTACACCTTC
TRBJ1-5,TRBV28,.,.,CASSLSGRTYSNQPQHF,TGTGCCAGCAGTTTATCAGGGCGAACGTATAGCAATCAGCCCCAGCATTTT
TRBJ2-7,TRBV15,.,.,CATSRAGESYEQYF,TGTGCCACCAGCAGAGCGGGAGAGTCCTACGAGCAGTACTTC
TRBJ1-1,TRBV4-1,TRBD1,.,CASSTRPGQGVLTEAFF,TGCGCCAGCAGCACCCGTCCGGGACAGGGGGTATTAACTGAAGCTTTCTTT
TRBJ2-6,TRBV4-3,.,.,CASSQFRRNSGANVLTF,TGCGCCAGCAGCCAGTTCAGGAGAAACTCTGGGGCCAACGTCCTGACTTTC
TRBJ2-7,TRBV27,.,.,CASRGGHEQYF,TGTGCCAGCAGGGGGGGCCACGAGCAGTACTTC
TRBJ2-1,TRBV27,TRBD2,.,CASSAGGSSYNEQFF,TGTGCCAGCAGCGCGGGAGGGAGCTCCTACAATGAGCAGTTCTTC
TRBJ1-5,TRBV27,.,few,CASSLNRDQPQHF,TGTGCCAGCAGTCTTAACCGAGATCAGCCCCAGCATTTT
TRBJ1-2,TRBV4-1,TRBD1,.,CASSQGPHGTGLGYGYTF,TGCGCCAGCAGCCAAGGGCCCCACGGGACAGGGCTTGGGTATGGCTACACCTTC
TRBJ2-1,TRBV5-6,TRBD2,.,CASSLGTSGGYNEQFF,TGTGCCAGCAGCTTGGGCACTAGCGGGGGGTACAATGAGCAGTTCTTC
TRBJ1-2,TRBV10-2,TRBD1,once,CASRGTGPRGYTF,TGCGCCAGCCGAGGGACAGGCCCTCGGGGCTACACCTTC
TRBJ1-2,TRBV7-6,TRBD1,.,CASSEAGQGLLYGYTF,TGTGCCAGCAGCGAGGCGGGACAGGGGCTTCTCTATGGCTACACCTTC
TRBJ2-7,TRBV12-2,.,.,CASRLVFSNYEQYF,TGTGCAAGTCGCTTAGTGTTCAGTAATTACGAGCAGTACTTC
TRBJ1-5,TRBV27,.,.,CASSSYQPQHF,TGTGCCAGCAGTTCCTATCAGCCCCAGCATTTT
TRBJ2-1,TRBV6-4,TRBD2,.,CASSEASGSYNEQFF,TGTGCCAGCAGTGAGGCTAGCGGGAGCTACAATGAGCAGTTCTTC
TRBJ1-5,TRBV27,.,.,CASSLSGGPYSNQPQHF,TGTGCCAGCAGTTTATCGGGGGGACCGTATAGCAATCAGCCCCAGCATTTT
TRBJ1-2,TRBV4-3,TRBD1,few,CASSHGQVPYGYTF,TGCGCCAGCAGCCATGGACAGGTCCCCTATGGCTACACCTTC
TRBJ1-2,TRBV7-2,.,.,CASSSGGGSGYGYTF,TGTGCCAGCAGCTCCGGCGGGGGCTCCGGCTATGGCTACACCTTC
TRBJ1-4,TRBV20-1,.,.,CSARDSEKLFF,TGCAGTGCTAGAGATTCTGAAAAACTGTTTTTT
TRBJ2-7,TRBV30,.,.,CAWSYGERGQYF,TGTGCCTGGAGTTATGGGGAACGCGGGCAGTACTTC
TRBJ1-1,TRBV10-3,.,.,CAIRLTDMNTEAFF,TGTGCCATCAGACTGACCGACATGAACACTGAAGCTTTCTTT
TRBJ2-3,TRBV7-2,.,.,CASSLYSGDTQYF,TGTGCCAGCAGCTTATACTCAGGGGATACGCAGTATTTT
TRBJ1-5,TRBV4-1,TRBD1,few,CASSSGQGAIQPQHF,TGCGCCAGCAGCTCGGGACAGGGGGCCATTCAGCCCCAGCATTTT
TRBJ1-1,TRBV9,.,.,CASSATTDEAFF,TGTGCCAGCAGCGCCACAACTGACGAAGCTTTCTTT
TRBJ2-1,TRBV19,TRBD2,once,CASSTGTSGGDEQFF,TGTGCCAGTAGTACCGGGACTAGCGGGGGGGATGAGCAGTTCTTC
TRBJ1-1,TRBV11-3,.,.,CASSWGSWMNTEAFF,TGTGCCAGCAGCTGGGGCAGTTGGATGAACACTGAAGCTTTCTTT
TRBJ1-1,TRBV28,TRBD1,.,CASSYPDRGRGTEAFF,TGTGCCAGCAGTTACCCAGACAGGGGGAGGGGCACTGAAGCTTTCTTT
TRBJ1-1,TRBV7-9,.,.,CASSLVRGPVTEAFF,TGTGCCAGCAGCTTAGTTCGCGGCCCGGTGACTGAAGCTTTCTTT
TRBJ1-4,TRBV18,.,.,CASSPPGTTNEKLFF,TGTGCCAGCTCACCTCCCGGGACTACTAATGAAAAACTGTTTTTT
TRBJ2-2,TRBV6-1,.,.,CASSEALLGNTGELFF,TGTGCCAGCAGTGAAGCGCTCTTAGGGAACACCGGGGAGCTGTTTTTT
TRBJ1-3,TRBV10-2,.,.,CASSELNRVGNTIYF,TGCGCCAGCAGTGAGCTCAACAGGGTTGGAAACACCATATATTTT
TRBJ2-3,TRBV4-1,TRBD2,.,CASSLYALAGGGLGTSTDTQYF,TGCGCCAGCAGCCTCTACGCACTAGCGGGAGGGGGCCTAGGAACTAGCACAGATACGCAGTATTTT
TRBJ1-6,TRBV5-1,.,few,CASSEARSDSTLHF,TGCGCCAGCAGCGAAGCGCGCTCGGATTCGACCCTCCACTTT
TRBJ1-1,TRBV5-1,TRBD1,.,CASSSGTGLTEAFF,TGCGCCAGCAGCTCAGGGACAGGGTTAACTGAAGCTTTCTTT
TRBJ2-3,TRBV27,.,.,CASSLRDTQYF,TGTGCCAGCAGTTTGCGAGATACGCAGTATTTT
TRBJ2-3,TRBV11-2,.,.,CASSLFPSTDTQYF,TGTGCCAGCAGCTTATTTCCCAGCACAGATACGCAGTATTTT
TRBJ2-7,TRBV6-4,TRBD1,.,CASSGSGGEQYF,TGTGCCAGCAGCGGCTCAGGGGGCGAGCAGTACTTC